These 11 T cell receptor beta chains share one sample of origin, sequenced in a study of blood T cell repertoires in COVID-19. TCRdb keeps only in-frame clones here, not all; method: immunoSEQ multiplex PCR. The sample carries around 32,000 clones, about 92% recorded once. The sample consisted of peripheral blood. These receptors all stem from a male donor with active COVID-19.

The chain combines TRBV6-5 with TRBJ1-2, with D possibly being TRBD1 (5 bases). The CDR3 is 13 residues long. V was trimmed by 7 bases and J by 0 bases, leaving 9 bases between them. From germline, CDR1 is MNHEY and CDR2 SVGAGI. The CDR3 spells CASTKTANYGYTF. The CDR3 bases are TGTGCCAGCACCAAGACAGCTAACTATGGCTACACCTTC.

This clone was detected only once. The chain employs TRBV19 and TRBJ2-7; a weak D match, TRBD1 (6 bases). Germline CDR1 reads LNHDA; CDR2 reads SQIVND (reference sequence). Trimming cost V 3 bases and J 3 bases, with 21 bases left between them. This CDR3 region has 17 residues. Here the CDR3 DNA reads TGTGCCAGTAGTATTGTGGCAGGGGTCTTGAGGGGCTACGAGCAGTACTTC. It specifies CASSIVAGVLRGYEQYF.

A single count supports this clone. The J gene is TRBJ1-5, the V gene TRBV7-2; D remains unclear. CDR1 is SGHTA and CDR2 is FQGNSA in the germline V gene. V was clipped by 4 bases and J by 7 bases, with 8 bases between them. CDR3 length: 12 amino acids. The CDR3 DNA is TGTGCCAGCAGCTCCGGTATCCAGCCCCAGCATTTT. Its protein product is CASSSGIQPQHF.

This chain connects TRBV2 to TRBJ2-7; TRBD2 is a possible D gene (7 bases). The length of the CDR3 is 12 residues. Trimming stripped 7 bases from V and 4 bases from J, with 11 bases between. CDR1 and CDR2 (germline): SNHLY, FYNNEI. Here the CDR3 DNA reads TGTGCCAGCAAAGGGGGGGGATACGAGCAGTACTTC. Translating gives CASKGGGYEQYF.

The chain's CDR3 is CASSPRTASRAKNIQYF. CDR3 sequence (DNA): TGTGCCAGCTCACCCAGGACAGCCTCACGGGCCAAAAACATTCAGTACTTC. The chain employs TRBV18 and TRBJ2-4, with D possibly TRBD1 on 6 matching bases. Germline V CDR1 and CDR2: KGHSH, LQKENI. The CDR3 loop spans 17 amino acids. The germline V and J ends were trimmed by 3 bases and 1 base, with 16 bases remaining between them.

This chain connects TRBV3-1 (or the pseudogene TRBV3-2) to TRBJ2-1; 13 bases map to TRBD2. CDR1 is LGHDT, CDR2 YNNKEL, per germline (reference sequence). V shed 5 bases, J shed 4 bases, and the junction held 5 bases outside the gene matches. This CDR3 spans 16 amino acids. The CDR3 reads CASSEGLAGNYNEQFF. The CDR3 DNA sequence: TGTGCCAGCAGCGAGGGACTAGCGGGGAATTACAATGAGCAGTTCTTC.

The CDR3: CASSLDRGVADTQYF. The CDR3 coding sequence is TGTGCCAGCAGCTTGGACAGGGGAGTTGCAGATACGCAGTATTTT. The chain links TRBV6-5 to TRBJ2-3; 9 bases line up with TRBD1. The V and J ends lost 6 bases and 4 bases, in that order; junction bases with no gene match: 8. This CDR3 comprises 15 residues. Germline CDR1 reads MNHEY; CDR2 reads SVGAGI.

J is TRBJ1-4 and V is TRBV5-1; tentative D call: TRBD1 (6 bases). CDR3 size: 13 residues. The V gene's germline CDR1 is SGHRS and CDR2 YFSETQ. V was shortened by 2 bases and J by 5 bases, with 7 bases between the two germline ends. Here the CDR3 reads CASSLTGNEKLFF. The CDR3 DNA reads TGCGCCAGCAGCTTAACAGGGAATGAAAAACTGTTTTTT.

The rearrangement uses TRBV3-1 (or the pseudogene TRBV3-2) and TRBJ1-6; D ambiguous. Trimming took off 3 bases at V and 4 bases at J, with 10 bases between the two ends. The germline CDR1 and CDR2 sequences are LGHDT and YNNKEL (reference sequence). The CDR3 contains 15 residues. The CDR3 nucleotides are TGTGCCAGCAGCCAGATCGAGTCTTATAATTCACCCCTCCACTTT. It yields the protein CASSQIESYNSPLHF.

This sequence joins TRBV19 and TRBJ1-4, with unresolved D. V was clipped by 7 bases and J by 5 bases, with 14 bases between them. Germline lookup yields CDR1 LNHDA and CDR2 SQIVND (reference sequence). CDR3 length: 14 amino acids. The CDR3 DNA reads TGTGCCAGTAAGACCAGCGGGATGAATGAAAAACTGTTTTTT. Protein sequence: CASKTSGMNEKLFF.

V and J are TRBV7-2 and TRBJ2-3, with 13 bases matching TRBD2. The length of the CDR3 is 16 residues. Per the germline V gene, CDR1 is SGHTA and CDR2 is FQGNSA. Trimming at V came to 5 bases and at J to 0 bases, leaving 2 bases not matched to a gene. The CDR3 region is CASSKGLAGSTDTQYF. CDR3 nucleotide sequence: TGTGCCAGCAGCAAGGGACTAGCGGGGAGCACAGATACGCAGTATTTT.